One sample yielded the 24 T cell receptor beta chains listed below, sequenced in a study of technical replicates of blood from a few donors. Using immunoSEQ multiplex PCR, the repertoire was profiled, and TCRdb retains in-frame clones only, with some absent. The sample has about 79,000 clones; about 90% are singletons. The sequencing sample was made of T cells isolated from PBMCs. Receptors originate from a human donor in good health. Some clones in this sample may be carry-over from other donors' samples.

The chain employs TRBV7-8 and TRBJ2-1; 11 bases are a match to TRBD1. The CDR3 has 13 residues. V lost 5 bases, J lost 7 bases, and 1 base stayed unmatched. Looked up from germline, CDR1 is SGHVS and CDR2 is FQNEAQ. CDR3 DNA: TGTGCCAGCAGCCGGGACAGGGGGAATGAGCAGTTCTTC. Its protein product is CASSRDRGNEQFF.

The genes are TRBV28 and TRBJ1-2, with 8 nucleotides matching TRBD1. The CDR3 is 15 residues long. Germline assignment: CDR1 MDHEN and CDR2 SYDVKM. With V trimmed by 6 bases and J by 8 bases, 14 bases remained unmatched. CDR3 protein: CASRVTGGELWGYTF. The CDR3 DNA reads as TGTGCCAGCAGGGTTACAGGGGGGGAATTGTGGGGCTACACCTTC.

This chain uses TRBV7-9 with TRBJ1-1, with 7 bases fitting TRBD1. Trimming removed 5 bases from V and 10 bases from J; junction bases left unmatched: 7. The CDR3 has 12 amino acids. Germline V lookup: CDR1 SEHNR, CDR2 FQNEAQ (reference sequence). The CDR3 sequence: CASSPRGLGAFF. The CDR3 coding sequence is TGTGCCAGCAGCCCTAGGGGGCTCGGAGCTTTCTTT.

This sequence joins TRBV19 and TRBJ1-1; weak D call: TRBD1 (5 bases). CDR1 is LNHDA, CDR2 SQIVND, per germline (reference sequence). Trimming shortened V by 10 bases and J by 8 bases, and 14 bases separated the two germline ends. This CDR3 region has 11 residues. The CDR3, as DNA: TGTGCCACCGAGGAGGGGCTCGAAGCTTTCTTT. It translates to CATEEGLEAFF.

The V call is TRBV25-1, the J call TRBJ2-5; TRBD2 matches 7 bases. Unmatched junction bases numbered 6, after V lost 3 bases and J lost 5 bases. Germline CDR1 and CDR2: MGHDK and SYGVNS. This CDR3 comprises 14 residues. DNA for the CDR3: TGTGCCAGCAGTGACCGAGGGAGGGACGAGACCCAGTACTTC. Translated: CASSDRGRDETQYF.

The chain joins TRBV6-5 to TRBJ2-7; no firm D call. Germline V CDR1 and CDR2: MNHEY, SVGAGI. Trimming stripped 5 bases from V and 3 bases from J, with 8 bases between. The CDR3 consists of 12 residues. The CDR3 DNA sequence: TGTGCCAGCAGTCAGACACGCTACGAGCAGTACTTC. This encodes CASSQTRYEQYF.

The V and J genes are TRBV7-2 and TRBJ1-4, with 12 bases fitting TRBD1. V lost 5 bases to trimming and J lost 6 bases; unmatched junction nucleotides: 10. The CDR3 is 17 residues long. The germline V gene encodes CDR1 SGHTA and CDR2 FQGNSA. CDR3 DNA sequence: TGTGCCAGCAGCCCGATGGGACAGGGGGCAGCTGATGAAAAACTGTTTTTT. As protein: CASSPMGQGAADEKLFF.

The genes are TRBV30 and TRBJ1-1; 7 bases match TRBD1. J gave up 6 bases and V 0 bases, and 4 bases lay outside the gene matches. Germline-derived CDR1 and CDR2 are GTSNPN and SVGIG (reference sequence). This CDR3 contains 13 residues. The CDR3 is CAWSVRGLSEAFF. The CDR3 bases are TGTGCCTGGAGTGTAAGGGGGCTCTCTGAAGCTTTCTTT.

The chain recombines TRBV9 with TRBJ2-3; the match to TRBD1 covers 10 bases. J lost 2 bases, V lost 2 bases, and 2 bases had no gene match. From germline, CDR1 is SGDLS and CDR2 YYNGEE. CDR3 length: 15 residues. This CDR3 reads CASSVGTGDTDTQYF. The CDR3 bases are TGTGCCAGCAGCGTCGGGACAGGGGACACAGATACGCAGTATTTT.

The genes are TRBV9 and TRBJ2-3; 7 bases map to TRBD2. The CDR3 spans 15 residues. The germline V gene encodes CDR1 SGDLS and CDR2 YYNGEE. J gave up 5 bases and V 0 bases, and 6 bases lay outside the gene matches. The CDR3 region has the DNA TGTGCCAGCAGCGTAGGGGGGGGATCAGGAGATACGCAGTATTTT. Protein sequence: CASSVGGGSGDTQYF.

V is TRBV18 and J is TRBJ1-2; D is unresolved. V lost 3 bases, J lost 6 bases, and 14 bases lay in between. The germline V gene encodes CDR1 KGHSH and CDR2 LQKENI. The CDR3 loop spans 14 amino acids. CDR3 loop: CASSPEVRGDGYTF. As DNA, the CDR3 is TGTGCCAGCTCACCTGAGGTTAGAGGAGATGGCTACACCTTC.

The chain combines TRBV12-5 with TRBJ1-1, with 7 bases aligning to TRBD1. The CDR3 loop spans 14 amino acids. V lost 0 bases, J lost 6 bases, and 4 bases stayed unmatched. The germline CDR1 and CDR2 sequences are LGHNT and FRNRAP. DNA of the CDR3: TGTGCTAGTGGTTTGGTAAATCAGGGGGCTGAAGCTTTCTTT. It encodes CASGLVNQGAEAFF.

CDR3 DNA sequence: TGTGCCAGCAGCACCAAGCGGGGAAGCACCGGGGAGCTGTTTTTT. It specifies CASSTKRGSTGELFF. The chain has TRBV21-1 and TRBJ2-2; TRBD2, the D gene given by the table, was not confirmed from the DNA. TRBV21-1 is marked as a pseudogene. The CDR3 extends over 15 amino acids.

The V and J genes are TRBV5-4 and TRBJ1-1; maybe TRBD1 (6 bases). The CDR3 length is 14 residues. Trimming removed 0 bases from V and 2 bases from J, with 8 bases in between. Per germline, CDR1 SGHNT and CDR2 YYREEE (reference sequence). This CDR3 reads CASSLARGNTEAFF. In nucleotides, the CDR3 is TGTGCCAGCAGCTTGGCCAGGGGCAACACTGAAGCTTTCTTT.

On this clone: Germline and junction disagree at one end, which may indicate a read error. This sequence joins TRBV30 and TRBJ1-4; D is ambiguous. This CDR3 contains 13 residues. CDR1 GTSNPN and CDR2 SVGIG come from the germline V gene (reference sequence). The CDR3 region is CAWGDSLGERLFF. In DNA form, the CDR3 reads TGTGCCTGGGGAGACTCTTTAGGCGAAAGACTGTTTTTT.

The CDR3 nucleotides read TGCGCCAGCAGCGCCGTTACTAGCGGGAGGCGAGATACGCAGTATTTT. Translation gives CASSAVTSGRRDTQYF. The rearrangement uses TRBV5-1 and TRBJ2-3; the match to TRBD2 covers 12 bases. The length of the CDR3 is 16 residues. Trimming took 4 bases from V and 5 from J; bases not matched to a gene: 8. Germline V gene data show CDR1 as SGHRS and CDR2 as YFSETQ.

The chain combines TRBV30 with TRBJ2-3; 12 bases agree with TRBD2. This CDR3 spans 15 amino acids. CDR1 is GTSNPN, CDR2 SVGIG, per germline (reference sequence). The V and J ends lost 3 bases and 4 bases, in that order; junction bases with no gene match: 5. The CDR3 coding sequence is TGTGCCTGGAGACTAGCGGGAGGAGTCTCAGATACGCAGTATTTT. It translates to CAWRLAGGVSDTQYF.

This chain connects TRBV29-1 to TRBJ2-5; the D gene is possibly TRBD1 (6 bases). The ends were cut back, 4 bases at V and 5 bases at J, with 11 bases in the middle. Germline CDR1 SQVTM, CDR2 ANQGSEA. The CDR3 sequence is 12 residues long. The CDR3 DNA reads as TGCAGCGTTGCGAGGGGGAGCGAGACCCAGTACTTC. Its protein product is CSVARGSETQYF.

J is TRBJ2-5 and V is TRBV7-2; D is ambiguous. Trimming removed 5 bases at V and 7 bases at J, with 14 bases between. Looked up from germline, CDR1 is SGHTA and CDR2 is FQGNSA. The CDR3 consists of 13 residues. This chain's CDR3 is CASSTIDLGTQYF. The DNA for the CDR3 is TGTGCCAGCAGCACGATAGACTTGGGGACCCAGTACTTC.

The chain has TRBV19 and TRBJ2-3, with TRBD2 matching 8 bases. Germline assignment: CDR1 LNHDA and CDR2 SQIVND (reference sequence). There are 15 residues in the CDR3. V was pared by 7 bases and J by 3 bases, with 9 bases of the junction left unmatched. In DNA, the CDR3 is TGTGCCAGTAACAGGGACGGGAGGGGGACAGATACGCAGTATTTT. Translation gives CASNRDGRGTDTQYF.

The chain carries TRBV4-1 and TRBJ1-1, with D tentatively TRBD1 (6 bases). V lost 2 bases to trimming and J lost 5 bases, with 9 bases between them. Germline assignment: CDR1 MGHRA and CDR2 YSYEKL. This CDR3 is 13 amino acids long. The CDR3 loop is CASSQNGQTEAFF. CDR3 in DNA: TGCGCCAGCAGCCAAAATGGACAGACTGAAGCTTTCTTT.

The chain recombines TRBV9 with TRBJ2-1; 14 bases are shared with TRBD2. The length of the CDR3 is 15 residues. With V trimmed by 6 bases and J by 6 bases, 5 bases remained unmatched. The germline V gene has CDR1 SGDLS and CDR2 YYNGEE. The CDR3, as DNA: TGTGCCAGCACCCCCGGGACTAGCGGGAGCAATGAGCAGTTCTTC. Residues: CASTPGTSGSNEQFF.

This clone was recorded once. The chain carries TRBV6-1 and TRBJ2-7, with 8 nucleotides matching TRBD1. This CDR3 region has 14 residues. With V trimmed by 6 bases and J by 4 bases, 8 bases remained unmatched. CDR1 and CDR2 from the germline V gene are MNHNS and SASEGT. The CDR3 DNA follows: TGTGCCAGCAGGGGCGGGACAGGAATTTACGAGCAGTACTTC. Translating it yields CASRGGTGIYEQYF.

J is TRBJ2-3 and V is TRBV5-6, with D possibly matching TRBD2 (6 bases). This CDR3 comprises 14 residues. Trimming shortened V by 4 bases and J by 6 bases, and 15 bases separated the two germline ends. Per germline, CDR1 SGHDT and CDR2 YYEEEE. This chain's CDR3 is CASSGAGTRDTQYF. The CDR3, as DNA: TGTGCCAGCAGCGGGGCCGGGACTCGCGATACGCAGTATTTT.